Below, 9 T cell receptor beta chains from the same sample are listed, as sequenced in a study of shared clonotypes between healthy human individuals. The data were produced by immunoSEQ multiplex PCR, yet TCRdb's version contains in-frame clones alone and is incomplete. The table has about 2.1 million clones, 80% to 95% seen once. Naivety among CD8 cells was defined by CD45RO negativity and positive CCR7 selection, thereby excluding terminally differentiated effector memory CD45RA+ cells. The sequencing input was naive CD8+ T cells from PBMCs. The origin of the receptors is a young man in good health. Some clones in this sample may be carry-over from other donors' samples.

This chain joins TRBV9 and TRBJ2-1; tentatively, D is TRBD2 (5 bases). Germline loops: CDR1 SGDLS, CDR2 YYNGEE. The germline V and J ends were trimmed by 3 bases and 4 bases, with 14 bases remaining between them. This CDR3 is 15 amino acids long. The CDR3: CASSAGGLLYNEQFF. CDR3 bases: TGTGCCAGCAGCGCTGGCGGACTGTTATACAATGAGCAGTTCTTC. The full variable domain, completed using reference TRBV9 and TRBJ2-1, is DSGVTQTPKHLITATGQRVTLRCSPRSGDLSVYWYQQSLDQGLQFLIQYYNGEERAKGNILERFSAQQFPDLHSELNLSSLELGDSALYFCASSAGGLLYNEQFFGPGTRLTVL.

The chain links TRBV19 to TRBJ2-1, with D perhaps given as TRBD1 or TRBD2 (5 bases each). This CDR3 is built from 15 residues. Germline lookup yields CDR1 LNHDA and CDR2 SQIVND (reference sequence). Trimming left V 3 bases short and J 0 bases short, with 9 bases between. DNA for the CDR3: TGTGCCAGTAGTATTGAGGGGAGCTCCTACAATGAGCAGTTCTTC. Translated, it gives CASSIEGSSYNEQFF.

The V and J genes are TRBV4-1 and TRBJ2-7; TRBD2 is a possible D gene (5 bases). CDR1 is MGHRA, CDR2 YSYEKL, per germline. CDR3 length equals 16 residues. The V gene lost 0 bases and the J gene lost 2 bases, with 14 bases spanning the gap. The CDR3 sequence is CASSQDPPGSTYEQYF. Here the CDR3 DNA reads TGCGCCAGCAGCCAAGATCCCCCGGGATCCACCTACGAGCAGTACTTC.

The genes are TRBV6-1 and TRBJ2-7; maybe TRBD1 (6 bases). Between the trimmed V and J ends, which lost 6 bases and 0 bases, there was a span of 9 bases. Germline CDR1 and CDR2: MNHNS and SASEGT. The CDR3 runs to 13 residues. CDR3 in DNA: TGTGCCAGCAGCGGGACAAGCTCCTACGAGCAGTACTTC. Protein: CASSGTSSYEQYF.

J is TRBJ2-3 and V is TRBV7-8; the match to TRBD2 covers 14 bases. V trimming: 5 bases; J trimming: 2 bases; junction bases outside the gene matches: 6. This CDR3 contains 17 residues. CDR1 is SGHVS, CDR2 FQNEAQ, per germline. The CDR3 nucleotides read TGTGCCAGCAGCCCGAGGACTAGCGGGAGGATCACAGATACGCAGTATTTT. Amino acids: CASSPRTSGRITDTQYF. Looking up the rest from reference TRBV7-8 and TRBJ2-3 gives the full variable domain: GAGVSQSPRYKVAKRGQDVALRCDPISGHVSLFWYQQALGQGPEFLTYFQNEAQLDKSGLPSDRFFAERPEGSVSTLKIQRTQQEDSAVYLCASSPRTSGRITDTQYFGPGTRLTVL.

The CDR3 sequence: CASSSRPGNYEQYF. The CDR3 DNA reads as TGTGCCAGCAGTTCCCGGCCAGGGAACTACGAGCAGTACTTC. This sequence joins TRBV27 and TRBJ2-7, with TRBD1 as a possible D gene (5 bases). In germline, CDR1 is MNHEY, CDR2 SMNVEV (reference sequence). The CDR3 has 14 residues. The V end lost 4 bases, the J end lost 3 bases, and 13 bases lay between the germline ends.

The J gene is TRBJ2-2, the V gene TRBV28; D ambiguous. Germline V lookup: CDR1 MDHEN, CDR2 SYDVKM. The CDR3 totals 14 residues. V shed 8 bases and J shed 0 bases, with 10 bases lying between them. Here the CDR3 DNA reads TGTGCCAGCGACCAGGTACCGAACACCGGGGAGCTGTTTTTT. It translates to CASDQVPNTGELFF.

The V and J genes are TRBV2 and TRBJ2-7, with 7 bases matching TRBD2. The CDR3 has 13 residues. With V trimmed by 7 bases and J by 2 bases, 5 bases remained unmatched. Germline CDR1 reads SNHLY; CDR2 reads FYNNEI. The CDR3 spells CASNGGFAYEQYF. CDR3 DNA sequence: TGTGCCAGCAACGGGGGGTTCGCCTACGAGCAGTACTTC.

CDR3 nucleotide sequence: TGTGCCAGCCGAATAAGCGGGCGGCACTCCGAGCAGTACTTC. Translating it yields CASRISGRHSEQYF. The V and J genes are TRBV28 and TRBJ2-7, with a tentative D call TRBD2 (6 bases). Trimming removed 8 bases at V and 6 bases at J, with 20 bases between. Germline CDR1 reads MDHEN; CDR2 reads SYDVKM. The CDR3 is 14 amino acids.